The rows below give T cell receptor beta chains drawn from one sample of a study of blood T cell repertoires in COVID-19. Clones were read by immunoSEQ multiplex PCR, and TCRdb kept only the in-frame ones, dropping some. The table has about 88,000 clones, about 82% seen once. Sequencing input: peripheral blood. All receptors come from a human donor in a cohort sampled during active COVID-19. The CDR3 runs from the conserved cysteine through the conserved F or W. The D gene is left open where the match is weak. The size of a clone is reported for some rows only, either as once, few or many, or as a class for expanded clones.

>14|TRBV18|.|.|TRBJ1-2
TGTGCCAGCTCACCAAAGATACAGGACTATGGCTACACCTTC
CASSPKIQDYGYTF
>15|TRBV10-1|once|.|TRBJ1-1
TGCGCCAGCAGTGAGTCTTGGGGCGAGCAGCAAAAAGCTTTCTTT
CASSESWGEQQKAFF
>18|TRBV19|.|.|TRBJ2-1
TGTGCCAGTAGTATCCGCGCCGAGGGGGTGGCCCGTTACAATGAGCAGTTCTTC
CASSIRAEGVARYNEQFF
>15|TRBV19|.|.|TRBJ2-3
TGTGCCAGTAGTACCTTAGGGGGATCCACAGATACGCAGTATTTT
CASSTLGGSTDTQYF
>14|TRBV6-5|.|.|TRBJ1-2
TGTGCCAGCAAGGCACTTTTACAGGGTCGCGGCTACACCTTC
CASKALLQGRGYTF
>13|TRBV7-8|.|.|TRBJ1-2
TGTGCCAGCAGCTTCGGGGGTAACTATGGCTACACCTTC
CASSFGGNYGYTF
>15|TRBV6-5|.|TRBD1|TRBJ1-5
TGTGCCAGCAGTTACGGGACAGGAAACAATCAGCCCCAGCATTTT
CASSYGTGNNQPQHF
>14|TRBV7-9|.|.|TRBJ1-3
TGTGCCATAATTATAGTCGGCTCTGGAAACACCATATATTTT
CAIIIVGSGNTIYF
>15|TRBV15|.|TRBD2|TRBJ2-7
TGTGCCACCAGCAGAGGTACTAGCGTCACCTACGAGCAGTACTTC
CATSRGTSVTYEQYF
>16|TRBV2|.|TRBD1|TRBJ2-1
TGTGCCAGCAGGATCGGGACAGGGGGATTTACGAATGAGCAGTTCTTC
CASRIGTGGFTNEQFF
>17|TRBV5-6|once|TRBD2|TRBJ2-5
TGTGCCAGCAGCCCGGGACTAGCGGGAGGGTACCAAGAGACCCAGTACTTC
CASSPGLAGGYQETQYF